A single sample is the source of the 5 T cell receptor beta chains below, sequenced in a study of radiotherapy plus CTLA-4 blockade in lung cancer. The data were produced by immunoSEQ multiplex PCR, yet TCRdb's version contains in-frame clones alone and is incomplete. The sample consists of approximately 100,000 clones, 82% of them appearing once. This specimen consisted of peripheral blood, obtained from a patient treated with radiotherapy plus ipilimumab. These receptors were taken from a human donor with non-small cell lung cancer who had a partial response to radiotherapy plus ipilimumab.

This clone appeared a few times. The V gene is TRBV5-1, the J gene TRBJ2-1; 7 bases are shared with TRBD2. The CDR3 has 15 amino acids. Losses at the gene ends were 1 base for V and 6 bases for J; bases not matched to a gene: 7. Germline-derived CDR1 and CDR2 are SGHRS and YFSETQ. CDR3 sequence: CASSLRPSGRNEQFF. CDR3 bases: TGCGCCAGCAGCTTGCGACCTAGCGGTCGCAATGAGCAGTTCTTC.

This clone was observed a few times. V usage is TRBV5-1 and J usage is TRBJ2-7; 8 nucleotides line up with TRBD2. The CDR3 extends over 12 amino acids. Germline lookup yields CDR1 SGHRS and CDR2 YFSETQ. V was clipped by 1 base and J by 9 bases; unmatched bases: 3. CDR3 in DNA: TGCGCCAGCAGCTTGAGCGGGAGAGTGCAGTACTTC. Amino acid sequence: CASSLSGRVQYF.

This rearrangement joins TRBV7-7 to TRBJ2-6, with D possibly being TRBD1 (5 bases). The CDR3 spans 15 residues. V lost 6 bases and J lost 2, with 11 bases in between. Germline V gene lookup returns CDR1 SSHAT and CDR2 FNYEAQ (reference sequence). CDR3 sequence: CASSPRATGANVLTF. The CDR3, as DNA: TGTGCCAGCAGTCCCAGGGCAACTGGGGCCAACGTCCTGACTTTC.

The chain joins TRBV9 to TRBJ2-7; 11 nucleotides align to TRBD2. The length of the CDR3 is 16 residues. The V gene end was trimmed by 4 bases and the J gene end by 3 bases; junction bases not matched to a gene: 9. Per the germline V gene, CDR1 is SGDLS and CDR2 is YYNGEE. The CDR3: CASSPRGSGRVYEQYF. The CDR3 DNA sequence: TGTGCCAGCAGCCCCCGGGGTAGCGGGAGGGTCTACGAGCAGTACTTC.

This chain connects TRBV6-1 to TRBJ1-4; 8 bases match TRBD1. Germline-derived CDR1 and CDR2 are MNHNS and SASEGT. There are 18 residues in the CDR3. The V segment lost 1 base and the J segment 7 bases; nucleotides outside the gene matches: 14. In DNA form, the CDR3 reads TGTGCCAGCAGTGAAGGGGGCGCAGGGGGCGATTCTACTGAAAAACTGTTTTTT. Translation gives CASSEGGAGGDSTEKLFF.